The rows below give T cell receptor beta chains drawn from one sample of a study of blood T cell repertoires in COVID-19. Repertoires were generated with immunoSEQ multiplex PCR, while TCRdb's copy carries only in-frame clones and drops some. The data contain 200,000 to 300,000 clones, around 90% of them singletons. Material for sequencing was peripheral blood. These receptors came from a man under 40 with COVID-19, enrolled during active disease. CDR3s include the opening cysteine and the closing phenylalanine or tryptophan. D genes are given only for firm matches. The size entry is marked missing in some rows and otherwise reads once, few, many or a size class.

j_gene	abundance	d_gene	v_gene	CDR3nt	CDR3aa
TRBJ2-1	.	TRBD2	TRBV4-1	TGCGCCAGCAGCCCGGAACTAGCGGGGTACAATGAGCAGTTCTTC	CASSPELAGYNEQFF
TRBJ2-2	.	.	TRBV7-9	TGTGCCAGCAGCTCTCGACTAGAAGTTAGGACCGGGGAGCTGTTTTTT	CASSSRLEVRTGELFF
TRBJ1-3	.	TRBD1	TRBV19	TGTGCCAGTTCTACCGGGACAGGGCCGGGCTCTGGAAACACCATATATTTT	CASSTGTGPGSGNTIYF
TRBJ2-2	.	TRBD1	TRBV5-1	TGCGCCAGCAGCTTGACAGGGGTGGTAGACGGGGAGCTGTTTTTT	CASSLTGVVDGELFF
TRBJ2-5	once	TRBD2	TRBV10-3	TGTGCCATCAGATTAGCGGGGGAAGAGACCCAGTACTTC	CAIRLAGEETQYF
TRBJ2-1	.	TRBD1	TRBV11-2	TGTGCCAGCAGCCCGCGGACAGGGATCGGTGAGCAGTTCTTC	CASSPRTGIGEQFF
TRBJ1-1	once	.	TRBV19	TGTGCCAGTAGTAAAATACAGGGTAAGGTCACTGAAGCTTTCTTT	CASSKIQGKVTEAFF
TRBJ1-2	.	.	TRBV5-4	TGTGCCAGCAGCTTTCGGGGGGGCTATGGCTACACCTTC	CASSFRGGYGYTF
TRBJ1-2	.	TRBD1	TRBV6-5	TGTGCCAGTAGACAGGGCGATTATGGCTACACCTTC	CASRQGDYGYTF
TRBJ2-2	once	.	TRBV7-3	TGTGCCAGCAGCCCTCGAGCGCTCGCGAACACCGGGGAGCTGTTTTTT	CASSPRALANTGELFF
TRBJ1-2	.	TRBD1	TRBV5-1	TGCGCCAGCAGCTTGGCCGATCAGGGGGCCGGCTATGGCTACACCTTC	CASSLADQGAGYGYTF
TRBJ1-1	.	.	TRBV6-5	TGTGCCAGCAGTTACGCCGGGGACACTGAAGCTTTCTTT	CASSYAGDTEAFF
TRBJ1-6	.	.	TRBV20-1	TGCAGTGCTAGTTGGGGGGGCTCCTATAATTCACCCCTCCACTTT	CSASWGGSYNSPLHF
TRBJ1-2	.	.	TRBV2	TGTGCCAGCAGTGTTCAGGGGCGCGATGGCTACACCTTC	CASSVQGRDGYTF
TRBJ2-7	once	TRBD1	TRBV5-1	TGCGCCAGCAGCTTCCAGACAGGGGGATCCTACGAGCAGTACTTC	CASSFQTGGSYEQYF
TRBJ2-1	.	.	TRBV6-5	TGTGCCAGCAGTTACTTCGGGGTTGCCAATGAGCAGTTCTTC	CASSYFGVANEQFF
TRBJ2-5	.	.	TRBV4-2	TGTGCCAGCAGCCAAGATCCCAGGGAGACCCAGTACTTC	CASSQDPRETQYF
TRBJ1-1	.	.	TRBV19	TGTGCCAGTAGATCGCGGGGTTTCGTTGGAGCTTTCTTT	CASRSRGFVGAFF
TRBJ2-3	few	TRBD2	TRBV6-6	TGTGCCAGCAGTCCATACAACATAGCGGGGGGGTCTAGCACAGATACGCAGTATTTT	CASSPYNIAGGSSTDTQYF
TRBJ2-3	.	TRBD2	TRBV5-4	TGTGCCAGCAGCCGATATAGCGGGGGTCTCAGCACAGATACGCAGTATTTT	CASSRYSGGLSTDTQYF
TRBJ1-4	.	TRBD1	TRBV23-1	TGCGCCAGCAGCCCGACAGGGCCCCCTTCAACTAATGAAAAACTGTTTTTT	CASSPTGPPSTNEKLFF
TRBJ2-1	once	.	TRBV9	TGTGCCAGCAGCGTAACGGGGGTTCCCTACAATGAGCAGTTCTTC	CASSVTGVPYNEQFF
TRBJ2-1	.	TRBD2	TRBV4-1	TGCGCCAGCAGCCAAGCCCTAGCGGGGAACTCCTACAATGAGCAGTTCTTC	CASSQALAGNSYNEQFF
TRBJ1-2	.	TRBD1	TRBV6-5	TGTGCCAGCAGTCCTCTCTCCGGGACAGGGGTTGGCTACACCTTC	CASSPLSGTGVGYTF
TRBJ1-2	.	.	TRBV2	TGTGCCAGCAGTGTCTTCCGCAGTCAGGGGAGTATCGACTATGGCTACACCTTC	CASSVFRSQGSIDYGYTF
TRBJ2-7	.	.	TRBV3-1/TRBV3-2	TGTGCCAGCAGCCAGCGGGGCTACTACGAGCAGTACTTC	CASSQRGYYEQYF
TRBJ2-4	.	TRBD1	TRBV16	TGTGCCAGCAGCCTAAGGGGAACAGGGGATGGCATTCAGTACTTC	CASSLRGTGDGIQYF
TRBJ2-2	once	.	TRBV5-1	TGCGCCAGCAGCTTGGTACAGGAGAATATAAACACCGGGGAGCTGTTTTTT	CASSLVQENINTGELFF
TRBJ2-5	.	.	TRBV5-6	TGTGCCAGCAGTCTGATCGGGAAGACCCAGTACTTC	CASSLIGKTQYF
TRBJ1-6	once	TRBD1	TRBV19	TGTGCCAGTAGTATAGGAGGGACAGCCTATTCACCCCTCCACTTT	CASSIGGTAYSPLHF
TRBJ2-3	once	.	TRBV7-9	TGTGCCAGCAGCTTAACTCGAGGGCCGGTAGATACGCAGTATTTT	CASSLTRGPVDTQYF
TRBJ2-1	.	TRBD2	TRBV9	TGTGCCAGCAGTGGGACTAGCGGGGGCTTCTCCTACAATGAGCAGTTCTTC	CASSGTSGGFSYNEQFF